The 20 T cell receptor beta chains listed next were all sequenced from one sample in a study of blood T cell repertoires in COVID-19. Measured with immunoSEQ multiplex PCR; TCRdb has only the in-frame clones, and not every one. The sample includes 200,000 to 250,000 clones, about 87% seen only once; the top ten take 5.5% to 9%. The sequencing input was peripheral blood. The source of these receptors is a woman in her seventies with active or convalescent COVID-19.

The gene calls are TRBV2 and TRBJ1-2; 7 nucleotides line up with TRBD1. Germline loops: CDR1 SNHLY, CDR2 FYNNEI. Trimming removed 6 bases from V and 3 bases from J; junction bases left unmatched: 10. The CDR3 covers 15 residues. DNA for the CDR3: TGTGCCAGCAGGTATTCCTCCGGGACAGACTATGGCTACACCTTC. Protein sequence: CASRYSSGTDYGYTF.

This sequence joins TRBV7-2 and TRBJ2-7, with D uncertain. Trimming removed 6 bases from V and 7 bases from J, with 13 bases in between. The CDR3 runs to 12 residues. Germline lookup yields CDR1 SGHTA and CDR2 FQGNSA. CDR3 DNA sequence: TGTGCCAGCAGTGTACGCGTCGGGGAGCAGTACTTC. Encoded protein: CASSVRVGEQYF.

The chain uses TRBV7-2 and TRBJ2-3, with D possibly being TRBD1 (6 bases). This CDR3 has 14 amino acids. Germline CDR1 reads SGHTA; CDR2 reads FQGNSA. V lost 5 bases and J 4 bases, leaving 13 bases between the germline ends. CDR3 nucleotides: TGTGCCAGCAGCCCAGGGGCTATTTCAGATACGCAGTATTTT. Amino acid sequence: CASSPGAISDTQYF.

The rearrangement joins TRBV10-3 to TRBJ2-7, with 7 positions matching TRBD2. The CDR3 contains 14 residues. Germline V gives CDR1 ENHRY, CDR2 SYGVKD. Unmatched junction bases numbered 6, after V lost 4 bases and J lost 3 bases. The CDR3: CAISVRGSGYEQYF. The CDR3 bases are TGTGCCATCAGTGTGCGGGGGTCTGGCTACGAGCAGTACTTC.

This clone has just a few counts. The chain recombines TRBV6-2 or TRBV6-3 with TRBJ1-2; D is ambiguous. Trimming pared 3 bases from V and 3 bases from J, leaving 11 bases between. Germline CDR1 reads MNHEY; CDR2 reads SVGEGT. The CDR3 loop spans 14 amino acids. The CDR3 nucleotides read TGTGCCAGCAGTTATCCCAGTCGGGACTATGGCTACACCTTC. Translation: CASSYPSRDYGYTF.

The DNA of the CDR3 is TGTGCCAGCTCACCAATCGACAGGGGCTACGAGCAGTACTTC. Its protein is CASSPIDRGYEQYF. This chain uses TRBV18 with TRBJ2-7, with TRBD1 matching 8 bases. This CDR3 is 14 amino acids long. The V segment lost 2 bases and the J segment 3 bases; nucleotides outside the gene matches: 3. CDR1 is KGHSH and CDR2 is LQKENI in the germline V gene.

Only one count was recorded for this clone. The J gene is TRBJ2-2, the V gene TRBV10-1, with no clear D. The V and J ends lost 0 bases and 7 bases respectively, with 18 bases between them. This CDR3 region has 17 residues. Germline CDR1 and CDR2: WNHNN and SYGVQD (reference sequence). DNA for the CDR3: TGCGCCAGCAGTGAGTCAATGGTCGGGTTGAGGAACGGGGAGCTGTTTTTT. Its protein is CASSESMVGLRNGELFF.

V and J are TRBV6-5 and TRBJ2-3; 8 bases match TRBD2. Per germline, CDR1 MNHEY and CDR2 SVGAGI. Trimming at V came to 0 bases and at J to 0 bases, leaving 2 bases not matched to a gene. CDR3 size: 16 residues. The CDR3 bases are TGTGCCAGCAGTTACTCGCAGCGGGGGAGCACAGATACGCAGTATTTT. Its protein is CASSYSQRGSTDTQYF.

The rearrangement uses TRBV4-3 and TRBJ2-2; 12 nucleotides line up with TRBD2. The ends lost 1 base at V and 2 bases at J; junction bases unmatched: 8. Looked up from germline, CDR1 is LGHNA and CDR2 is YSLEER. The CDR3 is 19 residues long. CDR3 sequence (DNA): TGCGCCAGCAGCCAAGTCCCTCTAGCGGGGGGGATCAACACCGGGGAGCTGTTTTTT. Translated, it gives CASSQVPLAGGINTGELFF.

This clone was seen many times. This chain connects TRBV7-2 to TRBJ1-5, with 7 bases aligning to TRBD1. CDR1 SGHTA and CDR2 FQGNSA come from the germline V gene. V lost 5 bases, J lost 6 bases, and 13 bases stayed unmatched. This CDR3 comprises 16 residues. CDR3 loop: CASSHEGASGGQPQHF. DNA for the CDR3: TGTGCCAGCAGCCACGAGGGGGCGTCGGGCGGTCAGCCCCAGCATTTT.

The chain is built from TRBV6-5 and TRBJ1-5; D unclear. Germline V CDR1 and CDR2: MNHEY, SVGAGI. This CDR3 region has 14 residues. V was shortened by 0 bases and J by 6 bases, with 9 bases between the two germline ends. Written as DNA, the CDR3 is TGTGCCAGCAGTTACTCTTCATACGGTCAGCCCCAGCATTTT. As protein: CASSYSSYGQPQHF.

CDR3 bases: TGTGCCAGCAGCTTGGGAGCGGGCCGGGTAGAGACCCAGTACTTC. The encoded protein is CASSLGAGRVETQYF. The V gene is TRBV5-4, the J gene TRBJ2-5, with D possibly being TRBD2 (6 bases). The length of the CDR3 is 15 residues. Trimming shortened V by 0 bases and J by 4 bases, and 13 bases separated the two germline ends. Germline V gene sequence: CDR1 SGHNT, CDR2 YYREEE (reference sequence).

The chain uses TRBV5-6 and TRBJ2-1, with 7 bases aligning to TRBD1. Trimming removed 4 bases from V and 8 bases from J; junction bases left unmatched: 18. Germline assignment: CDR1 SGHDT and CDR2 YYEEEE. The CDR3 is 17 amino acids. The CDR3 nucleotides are TGTGCCAGCAGCGAGGCGAGGGACAGTTTCGGAACCGATGAGCAGTTCTTC. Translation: CASSEARDSFGTDEQFF.

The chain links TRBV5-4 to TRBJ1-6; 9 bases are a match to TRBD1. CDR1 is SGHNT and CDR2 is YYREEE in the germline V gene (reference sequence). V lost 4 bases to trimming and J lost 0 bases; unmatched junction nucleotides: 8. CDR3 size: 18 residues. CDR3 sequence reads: CASSRDRDPSSYNSPLHF. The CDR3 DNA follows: TGTGCCAGCAGCCGGGACAGGGATCCCAGCTCCTATAATTCACCCCTCCACTTT.

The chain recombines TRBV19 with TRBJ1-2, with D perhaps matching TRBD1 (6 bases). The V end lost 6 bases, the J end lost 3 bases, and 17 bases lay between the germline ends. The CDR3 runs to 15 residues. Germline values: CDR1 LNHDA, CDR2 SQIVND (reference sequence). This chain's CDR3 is CASRVQGTGDYGYTF. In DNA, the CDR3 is TGTGCCAGTAGAGTACAGGGTACGGGTGACTATGGCTACACCTTC.

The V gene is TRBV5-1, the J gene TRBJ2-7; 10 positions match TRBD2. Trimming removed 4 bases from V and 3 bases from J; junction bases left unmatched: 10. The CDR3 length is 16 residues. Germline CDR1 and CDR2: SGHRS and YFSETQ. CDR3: CASSLRPSGGVYEQYF. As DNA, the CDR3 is TGCGCCAGCAGCCTACGTCCTAGCGGGGGAGTCTACGAGCAGTACTTC.

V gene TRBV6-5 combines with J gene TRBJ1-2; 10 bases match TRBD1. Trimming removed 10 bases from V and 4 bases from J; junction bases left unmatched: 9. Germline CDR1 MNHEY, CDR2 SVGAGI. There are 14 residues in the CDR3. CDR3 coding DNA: TGTGCCACCTCTGGGGACAGGGGAACCTATGGCTACACCTTC. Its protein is CATSGDRGTYGYTF.

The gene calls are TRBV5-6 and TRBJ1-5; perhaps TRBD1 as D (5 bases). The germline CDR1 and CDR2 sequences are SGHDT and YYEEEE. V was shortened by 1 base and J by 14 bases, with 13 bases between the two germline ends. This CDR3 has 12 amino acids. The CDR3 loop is CASSLSWGPEHF. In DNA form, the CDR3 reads TGTGCCAGCAGCTTGTCCTGGGGCCCGGAGCATTTT.

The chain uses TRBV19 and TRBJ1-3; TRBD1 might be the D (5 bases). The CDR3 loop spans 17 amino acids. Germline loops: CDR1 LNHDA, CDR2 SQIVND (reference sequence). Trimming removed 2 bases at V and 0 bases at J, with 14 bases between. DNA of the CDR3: TGTGCCAGTAGTATAATGGGCGACAGAGTCTCTGGAAACACCATATATTTT. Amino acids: CASSIMGDRVSGNTIYF. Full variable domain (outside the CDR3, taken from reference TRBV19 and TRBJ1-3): DGGITQSPKYLFRKEGQNVTLSCEQNLNHDAMYWYRQDPGQGLRLIYYSQIVNDFQKGDIAEGYSVSREKKESFPLTVTSAQKNPTAFYLCASSIMGDRVSGNTIYFGEGSWLTVV.

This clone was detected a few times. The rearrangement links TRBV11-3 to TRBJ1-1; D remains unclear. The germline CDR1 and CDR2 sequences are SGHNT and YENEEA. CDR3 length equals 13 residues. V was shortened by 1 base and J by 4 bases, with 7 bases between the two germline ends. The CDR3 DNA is TGTGCCAGCAGCTTAGTACCGAGCACTGAAGCTTTCTTT. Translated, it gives CASSLVPSTEAFF.